This TCR beta chain appears in the sequencing data of a study of blood T cell repertoires in COVID-19. Study in general: Samples came from the United States, Italy and Spain, spanning acute and convalescent COVID-19.

Germline trimming cut 5 bases from V and 7 bases from J; bases unmatched to any gene: 8. The CDR3 spans 15 residues. The germline gives CDR1 MNHEY, CDR2 SVGEGT. Authors' data handling: Amplifying reference gene primers gave estimates of nucleated cell counts. The repertoire was sequenced with immunoSEQ multiplex PCR; TCRdb's copy has only in-frame clones and lacks some. V, J and clone size reflect that table, while D and trimming were determined from the DNA. The repertoire includes more than 300,000 clones, about 90% of them detected once, and around 1.9% sits in the top ten. Seattle's cohort entered during active infection and was followed longitudinally.

Sequencing was performed on peripheral blood. The clonotype was recovered from a woman in her twenties or thirties with COVID-19, enrolled during active disease. V and J are TRBV6-2 or TRBV6-3 and TRBJ1-5, with TRBD1 identical over 10 bases. CDR3 in DNA: TGTGCCAGCAGTCCGATCGACAGGGGGCAGCAGCCCCAGCATTTT. It codes for CASSPIDRGQQPQHF.